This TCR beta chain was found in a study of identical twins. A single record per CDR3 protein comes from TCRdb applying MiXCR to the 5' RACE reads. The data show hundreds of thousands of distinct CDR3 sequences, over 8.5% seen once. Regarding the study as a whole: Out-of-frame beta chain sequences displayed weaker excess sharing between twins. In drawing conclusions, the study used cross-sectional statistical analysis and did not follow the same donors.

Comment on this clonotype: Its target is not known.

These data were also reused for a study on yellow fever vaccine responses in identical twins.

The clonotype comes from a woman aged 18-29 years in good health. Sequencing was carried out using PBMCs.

The CDR3 sequence is CASSVGTDQETQYF. In DNA form, the CDR3 reads TGTGCCAGCAGCGTCGGGACGGATCAAGAGACCCAGTACTTC. The chain links TRBV7-8 to TRBJ2-5; D tentatively reads TRBD1 or TRBD2 (5 bases each). The germline gives CDR1 SGHVS, CDR2 FQNEAQ. The V gene lost 5 bases and the J gene lost 2 bases, with 12 bases spanning the gap. The CDR3 has 14 residues.